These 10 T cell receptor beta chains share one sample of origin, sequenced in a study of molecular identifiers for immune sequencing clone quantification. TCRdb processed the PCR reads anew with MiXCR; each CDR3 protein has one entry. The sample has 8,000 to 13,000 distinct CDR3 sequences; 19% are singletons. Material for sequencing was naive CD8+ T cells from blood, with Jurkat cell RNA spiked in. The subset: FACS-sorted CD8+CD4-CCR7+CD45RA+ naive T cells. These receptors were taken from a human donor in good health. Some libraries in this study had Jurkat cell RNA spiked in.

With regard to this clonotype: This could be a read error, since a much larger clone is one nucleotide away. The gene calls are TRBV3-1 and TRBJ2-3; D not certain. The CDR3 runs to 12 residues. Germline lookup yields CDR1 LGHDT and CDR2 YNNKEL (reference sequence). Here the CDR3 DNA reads TGTGCCGGCAGCCCGGAGATCGGTACGCAGTATTTT. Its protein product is CAGSPEIGTQYF.

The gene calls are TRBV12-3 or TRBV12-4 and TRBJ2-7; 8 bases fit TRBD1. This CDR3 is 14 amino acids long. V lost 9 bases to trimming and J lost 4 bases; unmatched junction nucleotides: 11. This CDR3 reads CASSPRDRPYEQYF. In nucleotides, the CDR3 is TGTGCCAGTTCCCCACGGGACAGGCCATACGAGCAGTACTTC.

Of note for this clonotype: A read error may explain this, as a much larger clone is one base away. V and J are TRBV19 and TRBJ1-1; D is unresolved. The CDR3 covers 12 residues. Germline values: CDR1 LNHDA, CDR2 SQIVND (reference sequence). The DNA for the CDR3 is TGTGCCGGTAGTATCCTAGGAACTGAAGCTTTCTTT. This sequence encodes CAGSILGTEAFF. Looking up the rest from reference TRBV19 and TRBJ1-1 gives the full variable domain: DGGITQSPKYLFRKEGQNVTLSCEQNLNHDAMYWYRQDPGQGLRLIYYSQIVNDFQKGDIAEGYSVSREKKESFPLTVTSAQKNPTAFYLCAGSILGTEAFFGQGTRLTVV.

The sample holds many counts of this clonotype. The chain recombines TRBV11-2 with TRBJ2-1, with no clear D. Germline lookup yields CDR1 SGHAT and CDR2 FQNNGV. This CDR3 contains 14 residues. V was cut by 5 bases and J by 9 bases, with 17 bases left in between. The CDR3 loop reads CASSRAGPTGEQFF. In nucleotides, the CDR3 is TGTGCCAGCAGCAGGGCCGGGCCTACCGGTGAGCAGTTCTTC.

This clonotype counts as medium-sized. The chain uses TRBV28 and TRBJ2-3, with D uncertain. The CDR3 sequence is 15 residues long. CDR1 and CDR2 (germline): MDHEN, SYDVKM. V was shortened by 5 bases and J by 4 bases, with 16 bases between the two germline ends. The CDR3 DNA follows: TGTGCCAGCAGTCCTGACCCCCAGGCCTCAGATACGCAGTATTTT. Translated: CASSPDPQASDTQYF.

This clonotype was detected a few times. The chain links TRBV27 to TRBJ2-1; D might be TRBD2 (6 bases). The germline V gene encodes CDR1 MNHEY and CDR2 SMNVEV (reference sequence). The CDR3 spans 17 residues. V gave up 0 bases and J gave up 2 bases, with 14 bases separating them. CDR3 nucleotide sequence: TGTGCCAGCAGTTTATCAGGTTTTGCGGGAACCTACAATGAGCAGTTCTTC. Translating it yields CASSLSGFAGTYNEQFF.

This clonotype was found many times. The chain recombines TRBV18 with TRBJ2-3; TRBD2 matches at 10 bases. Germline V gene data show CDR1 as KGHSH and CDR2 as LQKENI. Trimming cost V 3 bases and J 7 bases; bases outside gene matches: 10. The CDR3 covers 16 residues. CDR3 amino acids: CASSPPLAGVANTQYF. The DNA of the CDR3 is TGTGCCAGCTCACCTCCCCTAGCGGGAGTAGCGAATACGCAGTATTTT.

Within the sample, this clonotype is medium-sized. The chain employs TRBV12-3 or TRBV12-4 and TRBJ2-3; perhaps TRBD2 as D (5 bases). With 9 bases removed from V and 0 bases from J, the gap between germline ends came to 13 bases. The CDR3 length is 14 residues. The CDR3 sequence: CASRTVVSTDTQYF. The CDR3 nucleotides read TGTGCCAGTAGGACTGTCGTAAGCACAGATACGCAGTATTTT.

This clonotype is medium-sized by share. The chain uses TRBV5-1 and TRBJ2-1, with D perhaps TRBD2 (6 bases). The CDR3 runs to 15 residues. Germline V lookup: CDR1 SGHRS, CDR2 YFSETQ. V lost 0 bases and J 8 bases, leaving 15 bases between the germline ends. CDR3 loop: CASSLGLASTDEQFF. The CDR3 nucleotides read TGCGCCAGCAGCTTGGGGCTAGCGAGTACCGATGAGCAGTTCTTC.

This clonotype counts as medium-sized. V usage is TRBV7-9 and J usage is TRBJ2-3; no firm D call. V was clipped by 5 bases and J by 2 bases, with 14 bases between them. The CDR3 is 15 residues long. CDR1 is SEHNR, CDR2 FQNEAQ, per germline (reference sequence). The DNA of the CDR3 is TGTGCCAGCAGCCGCCTAAATGGGCACACAGATACGCAGTATTTT. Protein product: CASSRLNGHTDTQYF.